This T cell receptor beta chain originates from a study of blood T cell repertoires in COVID-19. Original data processing: Estimation of nucleated cell counts relied on the amplification of reference gene primers. Sequencing was performed with immunoSEQ multiplex PCR; in TCRdb, only in-frame clones are kept and a portion is missing. V, J and clone size were drawn from that table, and D and trimming were deduced from the DNA. The sample records 90,000 or so clones, nearly 90% being singletons. CDR1 and CDR2 from the germline V gene are LNHDA and SQIVND (reference sequence). The CDR3 runs to 14 residues. The V and J ends lost 4 bases and 6 bases, in that order; junction bases with no gene match: 8.

The TCR sequence derives from a woman of 80 years or more with active or convalescent COVID-19. The chain carries TRBV19 and TRBJ1-1; 7 positions agree with TRBD1. The sample was peripheral blood. Written as DNA, the CDR3 is TGTGCCAGTAGTAGACTCGGGACAGTGCCTGAAGCTTTCTTT. Translation gives CASSRLGTVPEAFF. The full variable domain, completed using reference TRBV19 and TRBJ1-1, is DGGITQSPKYLFRKEGQNVTLSCEQNLNHDAMYWYRQDPGQGLRLIYYSQIVNDFQKGDIAEGYSVSREKKESFPLTVTSAQKNPTAFYLCASSRLGTVPEAFFGQGTRLTVV.